This is a list of T cell receptor beta chains from one sample in a study of response to subunit inactivated influenza vaccine. TCRdb reprocessed the RT-PCR reads via MiXCR and lists one record per CDR3 protein. The table lists about 610,000 distinct CDR3 sequences, 14% of them singletons. The input for sequencing was PBMCs from blood, taken 12 days after vaccination. These receptors came from a man between 50 and 59 years old who received an inactivated influenza vaccine. CDR3s include the opening cysteine and the closing phenylalanine or tryptophan. D genes are given only for firm matches. Clone sizes are given selectively: once, few, many, or a class where the clone is expanded.

V,D,size,J,CDR3,DNA
TRBV10-3,-,few,TRBJ1-2,CAINDGLDYGYTF,TGTGCCATCAACGACGGCTTAGACTATGGCTACACCTTC
TRBV9,-,-,TRBJ2-1,CASSVGGESYNEQFF,TGTGCCAGCAGCGTAGGGGGAGAGTCCTACAATGAGCAGTTCTTC
TRBV10-2,-,few,TRBJ2-2,CASSDLTGYDFANTGELFF,TGCGCCAGCAGTGATTTGACAGGATACGACTTCGCGAACACCGGGGAGCTGTTTTTT
TRBV7-9,TRBD1,many,TRBJ1-5,CASSYGTGNQPQHF,TGTGCCAGCAGCTACGGGACAGGGAATCAGCCCCAGCATTTT
TRBV7-6,TRBD1,-,TRBJ2-3,CASSFQRGGGTDTQYF,TGTGCCAGCAGCTTCCAAAGAGGGGGCGGCACAGATACGCAGTATTTT
TRBV5-1,-,few,TRBJ2-5,CASSFLTGPQETQYF,TGCGCCAGCAGCTTCTTGACTGGGCCCCAAGAGACCCAGTACTTC
TRBV29-1,TRBD1,-,TRBJ1-2,CSVGTGLLYGYTF,TGCAGCGTGGGGACAGGGCTGCTGTATGGCTACACCTTC
TRBV4-3,-,-,TRBJ1-6,CASSQGAGGSNSPLHF,TGCGCCAGCAGCCAAGGGGCTGGGGGCTCGAATTCACCCCTCCACTTT
TRBV7-3,-,once,TRBJ1-1,CASSLRVGQNTEAFF,TGTGCCAGCAGCTTAAGGGTAGGCCAGAACACTGAAGCTTTCTTT
TRBV12-3/TRBV12-4,TRBD1,few,TRBJ1-5,CASRPGTDYQPQHF,TGTGCCAGCAGACCTGGGACAGATTATCAGCCCCAGCATTTT
TRBV6-2/TRBV6-3,-,many,TRBJ2-4,CASSSGTQGNIQYF,TGTGCCAGCAGCTCCGGGACCCAAGGAAACATTCAGTACTTC
TRBV5-6,-,-,TRBJ2-1,CASKLSPGRNYNEQFF,TGTGCCAGCAAACTAAGTCCGGGACGGAACTACAATGAGCAGTTCTTC
TRBV20-1,TRBD1,-,TRBJ2-4,CSAATGKNIQYF,TGCAGTGCTGCGACAGGGAAAAACATTCAGTACTTC
TRBV7-8,-,-,TRBJ2-2,CASSPSGLNTGELFF,TGTGCCAGCAGTCCATCAGGGTTGAACACCGGGGAGCTGTTTTTT
TRBV7-9,TRBD2,-,TRBJ2-1,CASSFLSSGGGEQFF,TGTGCCAGCAGCTTTTTGTCTAGCGGGGGTGGTGAGCAGTTCTTC
TRBV20-1,-,-,TRBJ2-1,CSASSFGGSYNEQFF,TGCAGTGCTAGTTCCTTCGGGGGCTCCTACAATGAGCAGTTCTTC
TRBV2,-,-,TRBJ1-1,CASSSPSGVNTEAFF,TGTGCCAGCAGTTCCCCGTCGGGGGTGAACACTGAAGCTTTCTTT
TRBV10-3,-,few,TRBJ2-7,CAISPGGYEQYF,TGTGCCATCAGTCCGGGCGGATACGAGCAGTACTTC
TRBV12-3/TRBV12-4,-,-,TRBJ1-1,CASSLLSAGDMNTEAFF,TGTGCCAGCAGCCTCCTTTCCGCGGGGGACATGAACACTGAAGCTTTCTTT
TRBV4-3,TRBD2,-,TRBJ2-7,CASSQDSGGYEQYF,TGCGCCAGCAGCCAAGATAGCGGGGGCTACGAGCAGTACTTC
TRBV7-2,-,-,TRBJ2-7,CASSLGGGTSYEQYF,TGTGCCAGCAGCTTAGGGGGTGGGACGTCCTACGAGCAGTACTTC
TRBV11-2,-,few,TRBJ1-4,CASSRSYNEKLFF,TGTGCCAGCAGCCGCAGTTATAATGAAAAACTGTTTTTT
TRBV28,-,-,TRBJ1-4,CASGQWPNEKLFF,TGTGCCAGTGGACAGTGGCCTAATGAAAAACTGTTTTTT
TRBV12-5,-,few,TRBJ2-1,CASGATEYNEQFF,TGTGCTAGTGGTGCCACAGAGTACAATGAGCAGTTCTTC
TRBV25-1,-,few,TRBJ2-7,CASSRGNYYEQYF,TGTGCCAGCAGTCGCGGCAATTACTACGAGCAGTACTTC
TRBV10-3,-,-,TRBJ2-2,CAISETGPPNTGELFF,TGTGCCATCAGCGAGACAGGACCGCCGAACACCGGGGAGCTGTTTTTT
TRBV20-1,TRBD2,-,TRBJ2-1,CSARNRGVYNEQFF,TGCAGTGCTAGAAACCGGGGGGTATACAATGAGCAGTTCTTC
TRBV12-3/TRBV12-4,TRBD2,many,TRBJ2-3,CASSPGLAGGADTQYF,TGTGCCAGCAGTCCCGGACTAGCGGGGGGTGCAGATACGCAGTATTTT
TRBV28,TRBD2,many,TRBJ2-7,CASSFGLAGAYEQYF,TGTGCCAGCAGTTTCGGACTAGCGGGGGCCTACGAGCAGTACTTC
TRBV5-5,-,-,TRBJ2-3,CASSLEPTSDTQYF,TGTGCCAGCAGCTTAGAGCCAACCTCAGATACGCAGTATTTT
TRBV29-1,-,-,TRBJ2-7,CSVEGTQSYEQYF,TGCAGCGTTGAAGGTACCCAATCCTACGAGCAGTACTTC
TRBV6-1,TRBD1,-,TRBJ1-2,CASSDRGDYGYTF,TGTGCCAGCAGCGACAGGGGGGACTATGGCTACACCTTC